A selection of T cell receptor beta chains follows, all from one sample in a study of blood T cell repertoires in COVID-19. The repertoire was sequenced with immunoSEQ multiplex PCR; TCRdb's copy has only in-frame clones and lacks some. The table records over 200,000 clones, around 90% of them present only once. The sample was peripheral blood. The receptors were sampled from a man aged 60-69 years who had recovered from COVID-19. The CDR3 runs from the conserved cysteine through the conserved F or W. The order of the fields is clone size, V gene, D gene, J gene, CDR3 protein, CDR3 DNA. The D gene is left open where the match is weak. Only some rows state a clone size, as once, few, many or a class for expanded clones.

clone_size: .; v_call: TRBV19; d_call: TRBD1; j_call: TRBJ1-5; cdr3_aa: CASTRQGPEPQHF; cdr3_nt: TGTGCCAGCACCCGACAGGGCCCGGAGCCCCAGCATTTT
clone_size: .; v_call: TRBV11-2; d_call: TRBD2; j_call: TRBJ2-7; cdr3_aa: CASSLMTGGPTSTYEQYF; cdr3_nt: TGTGCCAGCAGCTTAATGACGGGAGGGCCCACTTCGACCTACGAGCAGTACTTC
clone_size: .; v_call: TRBV5-1; d_call: TRBD1; j_call: TRBJ1-6; cdr3_aa: CASSFGQAIDSPLHF; cdr3_nt: TGCGCCAGCAGCTTCGGACAGGCAATTGATTCACCCCTCCACTTT
clone_size: .; v_call: TRBV3-1/TRBV3-2; d_call: TRBD2; j_call: TRBJ2-7; cdr3_aa: CASSQGLAGGFLYEQYF; cdr3_nt: TGTGCCAGCAGCCAAGGACTAGCGGGAGGATTTCTCTACGAGCAGTACTTC
clone_size: .; v_call: TRBV5-1; d_call: .; j_call: TRBJ2-3; cdr3_aa: CASSSGTTDTQYF; cdr3_nt: TGCGCCAGCAGCTCGGGGACTACAGATACGCAGTATTTT
clone_size: .; v_call: TRBV6-2/TRBV6-3; d_call: TRBD1; j_call: TRBJ2-1; cdr3_aa: CASSAPRTGDLYNEQFF; cdr3_nt: TGTGCCAGCAGTGCCCCCAGGACAGGGGACCTCTACAATGAGCAGTTCTTC
clone_size: .; v_call: TRBV18; d_call: .; j_call: TRBJ2-3; cdr3_aa: CASSPLQGSTDTQYF; cdr3_nt: TGTGCCAGCTCACCACTTCAGGGGAGCACAGATACGCAGTATTTT
clone_size: .; v_call: TRBV29-1; d_call: TRBD1; j_call: TRBJ1-1; cdr3_aa: CSARTVGGDTEAFF; cdr3_nt: TGCAGCGCCCGAACCGTAGGGGGCGACACTGAAGCTTTCTTT
clone_size: .; v_call: TRBV5-1; d_call: .; j_call: TRBJ2-7; cdr3_aa: CASSLLLSSYEQYF; cdr3_nt: TGCGCCAGCAGCTTGTTACTGAGCTCCTACGAGCAGTACTTC
clone_size: .; v_call: TRBV7-9; d_call: .; j_call: TRBJ1-5; cdr3_aa: CASSQQGSNQPQHF; cdr3_nt: TGTGCCAGCAGCCAACAGGGTAGCAATCAGCCCCAGCATTTT
clone_size: .; v_call: TRBV5-1; d_call: TRBD1; j_call: TRBJ1-2; cdr3_aa: CASSSVQGEGSNYGYTF; cdr3_nt: TGCGCCAGCAGCTCAGTCCAGGGGGAAGGGAGTAACTATGGCTACACCTTC
clone_size: .; v_call: TRBV6-6; d_call: TRBD1; j_call: TRBJ1-2; cdr3_aa: CASSLTGINYGYTF; cdr3_nt: TGTGCCAGCAGTCTGACAGGGATAAACTATGGCTACACCTTC
clone_size: .; v_call: TRBV7-3; d_call: .; j_call: TRBJ2-3; cdr3_aa: CASGPSGTDTQYF; cdr3_nt: TGTGCCAGCGGTCCCTCGGGCACAGATACGCAGTATTTT
clone_size: .; v_call: TRBV7-8; d_call: .; j_call: TRBJ1-2; cdr3_aa: CASSLRRARAGYTF; cdr3_nt: TGTGCCAGCAGCTTACGGCGGGCCCGGGCAGGCTACACCTTC
clone_size: .; v_call: TRBV6-2/TRBV6-3; d_call: TRBD2; j_call: TRBJ2-2; cdr3_aa: CASSLTSGSNTGELFF; cdr3_nt: TGTGCCAGCAGTTTAACTAGCGGGAGTAACACCGGGGAGCTGTTTTTT
clone_size: .; v_call: TRBV5-4; d_call: .; j_call: TRBJ1-5; cdr3_aa: CASSRQGDQPQHF; cdr3_nt: TGTGCCAGCAGCCGACAAGGGGATCAGCCCCAGCATTTT
clone_size: few; v_call: TRBV11-3; d_call: .; j_call: TRBJ1-1; cdr3_aa: CASSSRQDTEAFF; cdr3_nt: TGTGCCAGCAGCTCCAGACAGGACACTGAAGCTTTCTTT